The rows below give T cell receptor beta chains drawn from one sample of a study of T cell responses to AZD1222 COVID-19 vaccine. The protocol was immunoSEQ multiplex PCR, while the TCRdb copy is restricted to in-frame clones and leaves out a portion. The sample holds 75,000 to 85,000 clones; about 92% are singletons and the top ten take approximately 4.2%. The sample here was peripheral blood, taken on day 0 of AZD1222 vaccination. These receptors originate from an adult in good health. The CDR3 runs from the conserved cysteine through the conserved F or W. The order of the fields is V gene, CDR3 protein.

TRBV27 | CASRPTGTTDNQPQHF
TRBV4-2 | CASSQDLFDRGANQPQHF
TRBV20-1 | CSASSQGAIQPQHF
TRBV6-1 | CASSGPGPRHNSPLHF
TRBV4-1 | CASSQEGKVASPYEQYF
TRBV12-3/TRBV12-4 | CASQTGRDEKLFF
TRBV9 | CASSLTSIPGSNYGYTF
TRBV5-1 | CASSLEGVRGQPQHF
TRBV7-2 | CASSPPGLAGTGELFF
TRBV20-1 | CSASLDTQYF
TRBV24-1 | CAPNIGTGGNTGELFF
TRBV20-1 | CSASPLMADLTDTQYF
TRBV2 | CASSDLGGKNIQYF
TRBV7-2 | CASSQGLSTDTQYF
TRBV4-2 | CASSLDSSNTGELFF
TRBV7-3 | CASSSTDTQYF
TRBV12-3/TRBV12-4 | CASSFFEAAWAFF
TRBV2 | CASSAGEGTDTQYF
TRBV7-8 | CASSLIGLQYF
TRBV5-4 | CASSFSAGGVGETQYF
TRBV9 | CASSVGTGYGYTF
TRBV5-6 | CASSLGLPGNTIYF
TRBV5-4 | CASSQNTGGDTQYF
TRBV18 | CASSTGQVSNQPQHF
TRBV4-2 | CASSQGDRAEETQYF
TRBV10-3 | CAINETPNYEQYF
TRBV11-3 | CASSLGGQGAEAFF
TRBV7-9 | CASSFGEPNTEAFF
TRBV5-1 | CASSLEGQGTTEAFF
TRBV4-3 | CASSKGLRDNEQFF
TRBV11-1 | CASSLVEEVSYEQYF
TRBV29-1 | CSVPLFRGLGTEAFF
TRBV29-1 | CSVVPGRNTEAFF
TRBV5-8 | CASSLLAAYTEAFF
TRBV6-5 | CASIPGHKYEQYF
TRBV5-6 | CASSLFRTASYEQYF
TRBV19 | CASSIVFSPQGGASYEQYF
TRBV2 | CASSLGLAGGELYEQYF
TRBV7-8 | CASSLPPSTDTQYF
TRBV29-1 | CSVDEAFF
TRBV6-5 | CASKIGQGMKQFF
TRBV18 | CASSPAGQGDEKLFF
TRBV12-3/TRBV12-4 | CASSSRETQYF
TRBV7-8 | CASSLAGKGTIYF
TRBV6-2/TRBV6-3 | CASSSPGRRNTIYF
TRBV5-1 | CASSPEDISYGYTF
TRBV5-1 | CASSLTPSTGRNTGELFF
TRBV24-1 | CATSDGVANSYEQYF
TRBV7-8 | CASSSSGADTQYF
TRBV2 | CASSEALIGLLLTGELFF